The 24 T cell receptor beta chains below come from one sample, sequenced in a study of CD8+CD57+ T cells in acquired aplastic anemia listed by TCRdb under 2018. Flow cytometry had shown CD8+CD57+ cell expansion in the patients selected for sequencing. The sequencing machine was an Illumina HiSeq 2000. Genomic DNA was used as template for profiling of TCR beta VDJ combinations and CDR3 sequences. TCRdb trimmed public reads at Q25 via fastp, called clones via MiXCR and kept in-frame beta chains. CDR3 protein sequences are deduplicated, and each keeps its most common genes and DNA. This sample has around 150,000 distinct CDR3 sequences in its table, and 48% of those were observed once. The ten largest clones capture about 31% of the sample. Sample: sorted CD4+, CD8+, or CD8+CD57+ T cells (not recorded which) from PBMCs. The receptor source for this set is a human donor with aplastic anemia.

This clonotype was counted between two and nine times. A clone one base away is much larger, so this may be a read error. The CDR3 carries no conserved terminal phenylalanine or tryptophan, so it likely arises from a read error. The chain joins TRBV10-3 to TRBJ2-7; D remains unclear. The CDR3 sequence is 16 residues long. Deletions cut 6 bases from V and 3 bases from J, with 21 bases between. Looked up from germline, CDR1 is ENHRY and CDR2 is SYGVKD. The CDR3 region is CAISAHDKADGYEQYL. In nucleotides, the CDR3 is TGTGCCATCAGCGCCCATGATAAGGCGGACGGCTACGAGCAGTACCTC.

This clonotype was counted at least ten times. This CDR3 is CASSGTTSGSMVETQYF. The CDR3 DNA follows: TGCGCCAGCAGCGGAACGACTAGCGGGAGTATGGTGGAGACCCAGTACTTC. J is TRBJ2-5 and V is TRBV5-1; 12 positions match TRBD2. CDR1 is SGHRS, CDR2 YFSETQ, per germline. Trimming cost V 4 bases and J 5 bases; bases outside gene matches: 12. The CDR3 totals 17 residues.

The CDR3 DNA reads TGTGCCAGCAGCTTGGCCTTGGGGGAGAATTCACCCCTCCACTTT. It codes for CASSLALGENSPLHF. The chain uses TRBV5-4 and TRBJ1-6; D might be TRBD1 (5 bases). V was cut by 0 bases and J by 7 bases, with 11 bases left in between. CDR1 and CDR2 (germline): SGHNT, YYREEE (reference sequence). The CDR3 spans 15 residues.

This clonotype was observed at least ten times. The chain has TRBV24-1 and TRBJ2-5; 9 bases match TRBD1. V shed 4 bases, J shed 2 bases, and the junction held 10 bases outside the gene matches. Germline V lookup: CDR1 KGHDR, CDR2 SFDVKD. The length of the CDR3 is 17 residues. CDR3 protein: CATSDDRGGPKQETQYF. CDR3 in DNA: TGTGCCACCAGTGACGACAGGGGGGGTCCCAAACAAGAGACCCAGTACTTC.

On this clonotype: Being one base from a much bigger clone, this may be a read error. The chain combines TRBV11-1 with TRBJ1-4; 9 bases map to TRBD1. This CDR3 spans 16 amino acids. Germline V gives CDR1 SGHAT, CDR2 FQDESV (reference sequence). In DNA form, the CDR3 reads TGTGCCAGCAGCGGACAGGGGTATGCAACTTATGAAAAACTGTTTTTT. The encoded protein is CASSGQGYATYEKLFF.

There are many counts of this clonotype. The chain carries TRBV7-3 and TRBJ2-1; D gene unclear. From germline, CDR1 is SGHTA and CDR2 FQGTGA. V lost 5 bases and J 0 bases, leaving 11 bases between the germline ends. This CDR3 is 15 amino acids long. The CDR3 protein is CASSPESSSYNEQFF. The CDR3 bases are TGTGCCAGCAGCCCCGAATCGAGCTCCTACAATGAGCAGTTCTTC.

This clonotype was detected ten times or more. The V gene is TRBV29-1, the J gene TRBJ2-5; 9 bases line up with TRBD2. The CDR3 covers 16 residues. J was trimmed by 4 bases and V by 3 bases; bases with no gene match: 12. Germline V gives CDR1 SQVTM, CDR2 ANQGSEA. CDR3 region: CSVEELGGRAGETQYF. CDR3 in DNA: TGCAGCGTTGAGGAACTGGGCGGGAGGGCCGGAGAGACCCAGTACTTC.

The chain carries TRBV20-1 and TRBJ2-3; D is possibly TRBD2 (6 bases). CDR1 is DFQATT and CDR2 is SNEGSKA in the germline V gene (reference sequence). CDR3 length: 13 amino acids. The V end was cut by 5 bases, the J end by 3 bases, with 12 bases between. CDR3 nucleotides: TGCAGTGCTGACGAAGGAGGGACAGATACGCAGTATTTT. Protein sequence: CSADEGGTDTQYF.

On this clonotype: Relative to the germline gene, one junction end is altered; a read error may explain this. The genes are TRBV10-3 and TRBJ2-1; D not resolved. The CDR3 is 14 amino acids. CDR1 is ENHRY, CDR2 SYGVKD, per germline. The CDR3 loop reads CASTPLGSPGEQLF. The CDR3 region has the DNA TGTGCCAGCACCCCATTGGGCTCTCCCGGCGAGCAGCTCTTC.

The chain recombines TRBV9 with TRBJ1-3; weak D call: TRBD1 (5 bases). The germline CDR1 and CDR2 sequences are SGDLS and YYNGEE. The CDR3 sequence is 15 residues long. V was pared by 0 bases and J by 4 bases, with 11 bases between. The CDR3 sequence: CASSVEGAAGNTIYF. CDR3 sequence (DNA): TGTGCCAGCAGCGTAGAAGGGGCGGCGGGAAACACCATATATTTT.

The CDR3 nucleotides read TGCGCCAGCGGAAAGGACAACTTGAACACTGAAGCTTTCTTT. It translates to CASGKDNLNTEAFF. This chain links TRBV5-1 with TRBJ1-1; TRBD1 might be the D (5 bases). CDR3 size: 14 residues. CDR1 is SGHRS, CDR2 YFSETQ, per germline. V was pared by 7 bases and J by 0 bases, with 13 bases between.

V and J are TRBV2 and TRBJ2-7, with D possibly matching TRBD2 (5 bases). V was shortened by 6 bases and J by 6 bases, with 12 bases between the two germline ends. Germline-derived CDR1 and CDR2 are SNHLY and FYNNEI. The CDR3 totals 12 residues. The CDR3 DNA reads TGTGCCAGCAGGTCGGGATACCCCGAGCAGTACTTC. Its translation is CASRSGYPEQYF.

This clonotype was seen repeatedly, ten times or more. This chain connects TRBV11-3 to TRBJ2-7; TRBD2 agrees at 12 bases. This CDR3 is built from 15 residues. Germline V gene lookup returns CDR1 SGHNT and CDR2 YENEEA. The V gene end was trimmed by 5 bases and the J gene end by 3 bases; junction bases not matched to a gene: 5. This CDR3 is CASSPTSGSIYEQYF. CDR3 nucleotide sequence: TGTGCCAGCAGCCCGACTAGCGGGAGCATCTACGAGCAGTACTTC. Combining the CDR3 with reference TRBV11-3 and TRBJ2-7 gives the whole variable domain EAGVVQSPRYKIIEKKQPVAFWCNPISGHNTLYWYLQNLGQGPELLIRYENEEAVDDSQLPKDRFSAERLKGVDSTLKIQPAELGDSAVYLCASSPTSGSIYEQYFGPGTRLTVT.

With regard to this clonotype: With a much larger clone just one base away, this may be a read error. The chain uses TRBV28 and TRBJ1-2, with D possibly TRBD1 on 5 matching bases. Per germline, CDR1 MDHEN and CDR2 SYDVKM. CDR3 length: 12 amino acids. DNA of the CDR3: TGTACCAGCACCGGGACCGAGTATGGCTACACCTTC. This encodes CTSTGTEYGYTF.

The V and J genes are TRBV29-1 and TRBJ2-1; tentatively, D is TRBD2 (6 bases). Trimming cost V 5 bases and J 0 bases, with 11 bases left between them. CDR3 length equals 14 residues. CDR1 SQVTM and CDR2 ANQGSEA come from the germline V gene. The CDR3 is CSVWDLISYNEQFF. The CDR3, as DNA: TGCAGCGTTTGGGACTTAATCTCCTACAATGAGCAGTTCTTC.

This clonotype was recorded many times. The rearrangement links TRBV12-3 or TRBV12-4 to TRBJ2-7; 9 bases align to TRBD2. The CDR3 runs 14 residues. The junction had 8 bases not matched to a gene; V was cut back by 5 bases and J by 6 bases. CDR3: CASSLGLAGLEQYF. The CDR3 nucleotides are TGTGCCAGCAGTCTGGGACTAGCAGGTCTCGAGCAGTACTTC.

The CDR3 spells CSASPPGVEAFF. CDR3 nucleotide sequence: TGCAGTGCTAGCCCGCCGGGGGTTGAAGCTTTCTTT. J is TRBJ1-1 and V is TRBV20-1; perhaps TRBD1 as D (5 bases). Germline CDR1 reads DFQATT; CDR2 reads SNEGSKA (reference sequence). The CDR3 has 12 amino acids. The germline V and J ends were trimmed by 3 bases and 7 bases, with 12 bases remaining between them.

To note about this clonotype: A much larger clonotype is one base distant, so this may be a read error. This sequence joins TRBV10-3 and TRBJ2-7; perhaps TRBD1 as D (5 bases). From germline, CDR1 is ENHRY and CDR2 SYGVKD. CDR3 size: 13 residues. The CDR3 sequence: CAISEQQADEQCF. DNA for the CDR3: TGTGCCATCAGTGAACAACAGGCGGACGAGCAGTGCTTC.

This clonotype was found many times. The gene calls are TRBV20-1 and TRBJ2-1; 8 positions agree with TRBD2. The J segment lost 7 bases and the V segment lost 0 bases, leaving 11 bases of the junction unmatched. CDR3 length: 16 residues. From germline, CDR1 is DFQATT and CDR2 SNEGSKA (reference sequence). The CDR3 region is CSARDHDGTSGNEQFF. The CDR3 region has the DNA TGCAGTGCTAGAGATCACGACGGGACTAGTGGGAATGAGCAGTTCTTC.

V and J are TRBV12-3 or TRBV12-4 and TRBJ1-2; 7 bases are shared with TRBD1. There are 14 residues in the CDR3. After removal of 10 bases from V and 4 bases from J, the junction contained 12 bases not matched to a gene. The CDR3 nucleotides read TGTGCCATCGACAGGGTTGGTAGTGGCTATGGCTACACCTTC. Encoded protein: CAIDRVGSGYGYTF.

This clonotype was counted ten times or more. The chain uses TRBV6-5 and TRBJ1-2, with TRBD1 matching over 8 bases. V lost 2 bases and J lost 8; bases outside the gene matches: 7. The CDR3 consists of 14 residues. Per the germline V gene, CDR1 is MNHEY and CDR2 is SVGAGI. CDR3 coding DNA: TGTGCCAGCAGTTACGCCCAGACAGGGGAGGGCTACACCTTC. This sequence encodes CASSYAQTGEGYTF.

The V gene is TRBV11-1, the J gene TRBJ2-1, with 7 nucleotides matching TRBD1. J gave up 7 bases and V 1 base, and 4 bases lay outside the gene matches. Per germline, CDR1 SGHAT and CDR2 FQDESV (reference sequence). The CDR3 loop spans 14 amino acids. The CDR3 nucleotides read TGTGCCAGCAGCTTAGGGGGCAGGGGGAATGAGCAGTTCTTC. This gives the protein CASSLGGRGNEQFF.

To note about this clonotype: A clone one base away is much larger, so this may be a read error. The CDR3 DNA is TGTGCCAGCAGCCCCTGGACGGCGGGCTACGAGCAGTACTTC. This codes for CASSPWTAGYEQYF. J is TRBJ2-7 and V is TRBV11-3, with TRBD2 as a possible D gene (5 bases). Germline assignment: CDR1 SGHNT and CDR2 YENEEA. The CDR3 is 14 amino acids. V was cut by 5 bases and J by 3 bases, with 14 bases left in between. Filled out from reference TRBV11-3 and TRBJ2-7, the complete variable domain reads EAGVVQSPRYKIIEKKQPVAFWCNPISGHNTLYWYLQNLGQGPELLIRYENEEAVDDSQLPKDRFSAERLKGVDSTLKIQPAELGDSAVYLCASSPWTAGYEQYFGPGTRLTVT.

This clonotype appeared many times. This sequence joins TRBV11-3 and TRBJ1-6; D gene ambiguous. The length of the CDR3 is 13 residues. Looked up from germline, CDR1 is SGHNT and CDR2 is YENEEA. V was cut by 3 bases and J by 7 bases, with 7 bases left in between. CDR3 nucleotide sequence: TGTGCCAGCAGCTTCATTCAGAATTCACCCCTCCACTTT. It yields the protein CASSFIQNSPLHF.